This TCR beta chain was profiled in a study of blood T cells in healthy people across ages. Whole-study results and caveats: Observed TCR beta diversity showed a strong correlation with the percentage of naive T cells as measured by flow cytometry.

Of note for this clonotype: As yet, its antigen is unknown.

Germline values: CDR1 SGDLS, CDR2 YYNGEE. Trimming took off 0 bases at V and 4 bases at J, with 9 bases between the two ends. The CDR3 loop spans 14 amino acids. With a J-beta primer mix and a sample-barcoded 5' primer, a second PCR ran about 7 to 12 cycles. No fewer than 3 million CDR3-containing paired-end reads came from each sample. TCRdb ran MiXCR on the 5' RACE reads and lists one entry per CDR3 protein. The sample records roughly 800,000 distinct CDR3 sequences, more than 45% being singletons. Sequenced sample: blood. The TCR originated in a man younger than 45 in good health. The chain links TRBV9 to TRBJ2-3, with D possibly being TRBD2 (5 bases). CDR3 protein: CASSVAPEADTQYF. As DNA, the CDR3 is TGTGCCAGCAGCGTAGCGCCGGAGGCAGATACGCAGTATTTT.